This TCR beta chain was sequenced during a study of cytomegalovirus exposure and HLA in healthy donors. V lost 1 base to trimming and J lost 4 bases, with 11 bases between them. This CDR3 is 15 amino acids long. The germline gives CDR1 SEHNR, CDR2 FQNEAQ (reference sequence). With 60 Vbeta and 13 Jbeta primers, the PCR was carried out. Clones were sequenced by immunoSEQ multiplex PCR, and TCRdb holds only the in-frame ones, with some missing. The profile shows 200,000 or so clones, 84% of them singletons. Sequencing was performed on PBMCs. The receptor was derived from a boy aged 5-17 years in good health and CMV-seronegative. This chain links TRBV7-9 with TRBJ2-1, with D perhaps matching TRBD2 (6 bases). Here the CDR3 reads CASSLDSSEYNEQFF. The CDR3 DNA follows: TGTGCCAGCAGCTTAGACTCTAGCGAATACAATGAGCAGTTCTTC. The full variable domain, completed using reference TRBV7-9 and TRBJ2-1, is DTGVSQNPRHKITKRGQNVTFRCDPISEHNRLYWYRQTLGQGPEFLTYFQNEAQLEKSRLLSDRFSAERPKGSFSTLEIQRTEQGDSAMYLCASSLDSSEYNEQFFGPGTRLTVL.